This T cell receptor beta chain was profiled in a study of response to subunit inactivated influenza vaccine. This clonotype was counted between two and nine times. Its antigen is unidentified. This CDR3 is 16 amino acids long. Germline V gene data show CDR1 as MDHEN and CDR2 as SYDVKM. V shed 7 bases, J shed 6 bases, and the junction held 7 bases outside the gene matches. Each CDR3 protein is one row after TCRdb ran MiXCR on the RT-PCR reads. The table has around 530,000 distinct CDR3 sequences, roughly 10% seen once. The study, taken as a whole, reports: The authors suggested that every seasonal influenza vaccination recruits few new T cells.

Here the sequenced sample was PBMCs from blood, taken on the day of vaccination. This chain links TRBV28 with TRBJ2-2; 14 bases agree with TRBD2. This TCR was sampled from a man aged 50 to 60 who received an inactivated influenza vaccine. In DNA form, the CDR3 reads TGTGCCAGCAAATTGGGACTAGCGGGAGTTGCCGGGGAGCTGTTTTTT. Translating gives CASKLGLAGVAGELFF.